The rows below give T cell receptor beta chains drawn from one sample of a study of T cell repertoires in cytomegalovirus infection. Their specific antigens are unknown. TCRdb fed the reads into MiXCR, producing one record per CDR3 protein. The data hold tens of thousands of distinct CDR3 sequences, with about a fifth observed a single time. The sequences come from CD8+ T cells from cultured PBMCs, collected from culture after CMV antigen stimulation. The source is a human donor in good health (CMV status not recorded). Some clones in this sample may be carry-over from other donors' samples. CDR3s include the opening cysteine and the closing phenylalanine or tryptophan. D genes are given only for firm matches. Some rows have no size entry. The others give once, few or many, or a class for an expanded clone.

v_call	d_call	clone_size	cdr3_length	j_call	cdr3_nt	cdr3_aa
TRBV12-3/TRBV12-4	TRBD2	-	16	TRBJ2-1	TGTGCCAGCAGTATACTACTAGCGGGAGGTAGGAATGAGCAGTTCTTC	CASSILLAGGRNEQFF
TRBV19	TRBD2	few	15	TRBJ2-1	TGTGCCAGTAGTGTTAGCGGGAACTCCTACAATGAGCAGTTCTTC	CASSVSGNSYNEQFF
TRBV6-8	TRBD1	-	14	TRBJ2-7	TGTGCCAGCAAACCCGGGACAGACCACTACGAGCAGTACTTC	CASKPGTDHYEQYF
TRBV6-2/TRBV6-3	-	many	17	TRBJ2-1	TGTGCCAGCCACAAGGGCCCCGGGACGATGCGATACAATGAGCAGTTCTTC	CASHKGPGTMRYNEQFF
TRBV7-9	-	-	15	TRBJ2-1	TGTGCCAGCAGCTCGGGCCCGACAGAGGCGAATGAGCAGTTCTTC	CASSSGPTEANEQFF
TRBV7-6	-	few	15	TRBJ2-1	TGTGCCAGCAGCTTAGAGGGGGATGTCTACAATGAGCAGTTCTTC	CASSLEGDVYNEQFF
TRBV18	TRBD1	-	13	TRBJ1-5	TGTGCCAGCTCATTGGACAGGGTTCAGCCCCAGCATTTT	CASSLDRVQPQHF
TRBV11-2	-	-	14	TRBJ2-3	TGTGCCAGCAGCTTCTGGGATAGCACAGATACGCAGTATTTT	CASSFWDSTDTQYF
TRBV29-1	-	few	14	TRBJ2-7	TGCAGCGTTGTGTGGACCGAAAGGGGCTACGAGCAGTACTTC	CSVVWTERGYEQYF
TRBV20-1	-	few	16	TRBJ2-3	TGCAGTGCTAGAGATTGGGAGGGGGACACCACAGATACGCAGTATTTT	CSARDWEGDTTDTQYF
TRBV20-1	TRBD1	few	14	TRBJ2-7	TGCAGTGCCCAGGGACAGGGGATCTCCTACGAGCAGTACTTC	CSAQGQGISYEQYF
TRBV10-1	-	-	16	TRBJ2-1	TGCGCCAGCAGTGAGTCCTTGGGAAGCTCCTACAATGAGCAGTTCTTC	CASSESLGSSYNEQFF
TRBV27	TRBD1	-	15	TRBJ1-5	TGTGCCAGCAGTTTATGGAGGGGGCAGGATCAGCCCCAGCATTTT	CASSLWRGQDQPQHF
TRBV7-2	-	many	12	TRBJ1-2	TGTGCCAGTGGGCTGGGGAACTATGGCTACACCTTC	CASGLGNYGYTF
TRBV6-2/TRBV6-3	-	-	13	TRBJ2-1	TGTGCCACCGCGGAAGGAGACTACAATGAGCAGTTCTTC	CATAEGDYNEQFF
TRBV12-3/TRBV12-4	TRBD1	-	16	TRBJ2-7	TGTGCCAGCAGTCGACCCGGGACAGGGGGTTTTTACGAGCAGTACTTC	CASSRPGTGGFYEQYF
TRBV7-9	-	-	13	TRBJ2-2	TGTGCCAGCAGCTCGACTGCCACCGGGGAGCTGTTTTTT	CASSSTATGELFF
TRBV7-8	-	-	15	TRBJ2-7	TGTGCCAGCAGCTTAGCGCGAGCGGGCCACTACGAGCAGTACTTC	CASSLARAGHYEQYF
TRBV27	-	few	16	TRBJ2-3	TGTGCCAGCAGTGCCCTGAATAGCGAGAGCACAGATACGCAGTATTTT	CASSALNSESTDTQYF
TRBV7-6	TRBD1	-	16	TRBJ2-7	TGTGCCAGCAGCCTTGGGCCGGGACAGGGGGACGGTGAGCAGTACTTC	CASSLGPGQGDGEQYF
TRBV7-2	TRBD1	once	17	TRBJ2-1	TGTGCCAGCAGCTCCCGGAGGAGGACAGGGCCCTACAATGAGCAGTTCTTC	CASSSRRRTGPYNEQFF
TRBV27	TRBD2	few	16	TRBJ2-2	TGTGCCAGCAGTTCCCTCTCGCGGGGGGGCTCGAGGGAGCTGTTTTTT	CASSSLSRGGSRELFF
TRBV27	-	-	14	TRBJ1-5	TGTGCCAGCAGTTTTGCGGCAGGGAGTCAGCCCCAGCATTTT	CASSFAAGSQPQHF
TRBV12-1	-	-	20	TRBJ2-1	TGTGCCAGCAGCTTTCTGCTGTGGGGACTAGCGGGAGTTGAAAACAATGAGCAGTTCTTC	CASSFLLWGLAGVENNEQFF
TRBV7-2	-	few	13	TRBJ2-5	TGTGCCAGCAGCTTTCTAGCGTGGGAGACCCAGTACTTC	CASSFLAWETQYF
TRBV24-1	-	-	16	TRBJ2-1	TGTGACACCAGTGATTGGGACTTGAGCTCCTACAATGAGCAGTTCTTC	CDTSDWDLSSYNEQFF
TRBV20-1	-	few	14	TRBJ2-6	TGCAGTGCTTACAGCAGCTCTGGGGCCAACGTCCTGACTTTC	CSAYSSSGANVLTF
TRBV27	TRBD1	-	14	TRBJ2-3	TGTGCCAGCAGTTTGCGGACAGGGTCAGATACGCAGTATTTT	CASSLRTGSDTQYF
TRBV27	-	-	13	TRBJ2-1	TGTGCCAGCAGTTTGCTGGGGGACAATGAGCAGTTCTTC	CASSLLGDNEQFF
TRBV6-1	-	few	15	TRBJ2-1	TGTGCCAGCAGTGACCTGGGGAACTCCTACAATGAGCAGTTCTTC	CASSDLGNSYNEQFF
TRBV6-2/TRBV6-3	-	-	13	TRBJ1-1	TGTGCCAGCAGTTACGAGGCGAACACTGAAGCTTTCTTT	CASSYEANTEAFF
TRBV4-3	-	medium-sized	14	TRBJ1-4	TGCGCCAGCAGCCAAGATTTCAGTGGTGAAAAACTGTTTTTT	CASSQDFSGEKLFF
TRBV14	-	-	16	TRBJ1-4	TGTGCCAGCAGCCAACGCGGTCTAGGCACTAATGAAAAACTGTTTTTT	CASSQRGLGTNEKLFF